Below are 10 T cell receptor beta chains sequenced from a single sample in a study of blood T cell repertoires in COVID-19. TCRdb keeps only in-frame clones here, not all; method: immunoSEQ multiplex PCR. In the table there are around 100,000 clones, around nine tenths of which are singletons. The specimen was peripheral blood. The receptors originated from a man aged 35 to 55 with acute or convalescent COVID-19.

The gene calls are TRBV19 and TRBJ2-2, with a weak D call TRBD2 (5 bases). CDR1 is LNHDA, CDR2 SQIVND, per germline (reference sequence). The CDR3 spans 15 residues. Trimming shortened V by 5 bases and J by 8 bases, and 18 bases separated the two germline ends. The CDR3 DNA reads as TGTGCCAGTAGTGGCCGGACTTTCCAGACTGGGGAGCTGTTTTTT. Its protein is CASSGRTFQTGELFF.

V is TRBV29-1 and J is TRBJ1-2; D is possibly TRBD1 (5 bases). Germline values: CDR1 SQVTM, CDR2 ANQGSEA. Trimming left V 1 base short and J 2 bases short, with 8 bases between. CDR3 length: 13 residues. CDR3 nucleotide sequence: TGCAGCGTTGAAGTCCCAGGGAACTATGGCTACACCTTC. It specifies CSVEVPGNYGYTF.

The J gene is TRBJ2-2, the V gene TRBV6-2 or TRBV6-3; TRBD1 is a possible D gene (6 bases). V lost 5 bases, J lost 5 bases, and 27 bases lay in between. The germline V gene encodes CDR1 MNHEY and CDR2 SVGEGT. The CDR3 sequence is 19 residues long. The DNA of the CDR3 is TGTGCCAGCAGTCCCAGTGGGGCAGGGGTTCTGGGAGTTACCGGGGAGCTGTTTTTT. Residues: CASSPSGAGVLGVTGELFF.

Notes on this clone: The junction departs from the called germline gene at one end, perhaps through a read error. The chain uses TRBV5-5 and TRBJ1-6; D is ambiguous. The CDR3 totals 16 residues. CDR1 and CDR2 from the germline V gene are SGHKS and YYEKEE (reference sequence). The CDR3 reads CASGLSQRSTNSPLHF. The DNA for the CDR3 is TGTGCCAGCGGCTTGTCGCAGAGGAGTACGAATTCACCCCTCCACTTT.

The table lists this clone with a few counts. The CDR3 here is CASSQDLVPVANTEAFF. CDR3 sequence (DNA): TGTGCCAGCAGCCAAGATCTGGTGCCAGTCGCGAACACTGAAGCTTTCTTT. The V gene is TRBV4-2, the J gene TRBJ1-1; D uncertain. The CDR3 has 17 amino acids. From germline, CDR1 is LGHNA and CDR2 YNFKEQ. V was pared by 0 bases and J by 1 base, with 15 bases between.

This clone was counted a single time. J is TRBJ1-1 and V is TRBV1. TRBV1 corresponds to a pseudogene. This CDR3 comprises 13 residues. CDR3 sequence reads: CTSSQDCPPEVFF. CDR3 in DNA: TGCACCAGCAGCCAAGATTGCCCCCCCGAGGTTTTCTTT.

This clone has just a few counts. CDR3 protein: CASSYSTRVPDTQYF. The CDR3 region has the DNA TGTGCCAGCAGTTACTCGACTCGGGTTCCAGATACGCAGTATTTT. The chain couples TRBV6-2 or TRBV6-3 to TRBJ2-3, with unresolved D. Germline values: CDR1 MNHEY, CDR2 SVGEGT. Trimming cost V 0 bases and J 4 bases, with 11 bases left between them. There are 15 residues in the CDR3.

This chain connects TRBV19 to TRBJ1-1; a possible D gene is TRBD1 (6 bases). CDR3 length: 12 residues. Germline V gene sequence: CDR1 LNHDA, CDR2 SQIVND (reference sequence). Trimming pared 7 bases from V and 4 bases from J, leaving 10 bases between. As DNA, the CDR3 is TGTGCCAGTAAACAGGGAAGCACTGAAGCTTTCTTT. Translation gives CASKQGSTEAFF.

The V and J genes are TRBV7-2 and TRBJ1-2; D gene ambiguous. This CDR3 comprises 15 residues. Trimming stripped 5 bases from V and 2 bases from J, with 15 bases between. In germline, CDR1 is SGHTA, CDR2 FQGNSA. CDR3 in DNA: TGTGCCAGCAGCCCCCCCGTACAGAGAAACTATGGCTACACCTTC. Translating it yields CASSPPVQRNYGYTF.

V and J are TRBV5-1 and TRBJ1-1, with a possible D match to TRBD1 (6 bases). Trimming removed 5 bases at V and 1 base at J, with 15 bases between. Germline CDR1 SGHRS, CDR2 YFSETQ. CDR3 length: 15 amino acids. The CDR3 sequence: CASRNNRVPNTEAFF. CDR3 sequence (DNA): TGCGCCAGCAGGAATAACAGGGTCCCGAACACTGAAGCTTTCTTT.